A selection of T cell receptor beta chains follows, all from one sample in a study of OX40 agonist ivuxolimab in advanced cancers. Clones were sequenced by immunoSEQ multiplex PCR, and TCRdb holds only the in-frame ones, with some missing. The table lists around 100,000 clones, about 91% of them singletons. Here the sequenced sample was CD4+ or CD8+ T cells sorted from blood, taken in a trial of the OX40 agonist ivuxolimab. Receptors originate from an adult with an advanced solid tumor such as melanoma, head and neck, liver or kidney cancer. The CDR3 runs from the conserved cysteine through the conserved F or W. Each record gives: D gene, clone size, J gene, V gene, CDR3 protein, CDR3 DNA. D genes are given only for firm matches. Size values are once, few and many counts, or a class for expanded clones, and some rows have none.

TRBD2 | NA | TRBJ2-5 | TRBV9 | CASSVGAGGIQETQYF | TGTGCCAGCAGCGTCGGAGCGGGGGGGATCCAAGAGACCCAGTACTTC
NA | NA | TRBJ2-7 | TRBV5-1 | CASSLRGDSEQYF | TGCGCCAGCAGCCTCCGGGGAGACTCCGAGCAGTACTTC
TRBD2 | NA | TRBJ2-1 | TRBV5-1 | CASSWGLAGSNEQFF | TGCGCCAGCAGCTGGGGACTAGCGGGGAGCAATGAGCAGTTCTTC
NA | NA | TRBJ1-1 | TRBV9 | CASSVDVRTEAFF | TGTGCCAGCAGCGTAGATGTGAGGACTGAAGCTTTCTTT
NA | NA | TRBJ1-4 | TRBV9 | CASSDARVEKLFF | TGTGCCAGCAGCGACGCTCGGGTAGAAAAACTGTTTTTT
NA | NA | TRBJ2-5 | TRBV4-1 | CASSHPDMGPQYF | TGCGCCAGCAGCCACCCTGATATGGGACCCCAGTACTTC
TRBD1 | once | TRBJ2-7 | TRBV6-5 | CASKEPGGVEQYF | TGTGCCAGTAAAGAGCCAGGGGGCGTCGAGCAGTACTTC
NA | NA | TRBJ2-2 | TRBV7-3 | CASSPARTPGELFF | TGTGCCAGCAGCCCCGCCCGGACTCCCGGGGAGCTGTTTTTT
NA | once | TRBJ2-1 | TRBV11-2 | CASSSRQGNNEQFF | TGTGCCAGCAGCTCCCGCCAGGGCAACAATGAGCAGTTCTTC
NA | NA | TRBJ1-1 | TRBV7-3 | CASSLIGGNTEAFF | TGTGCCAGCAGCTTAATCGGCGGGAACACTGAAGCTTTCTTT
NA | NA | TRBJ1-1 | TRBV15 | CATSITSGNTEAFF | TGTGCCACCAGCATCACCTCAGGGAACACTGAAGCTTTCTTT
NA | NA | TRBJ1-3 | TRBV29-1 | CSVVFGIGSGNTIYF | TGCAGCGTTGTATTCGGCATAGGCTCTGGAAACACCATATATTTT
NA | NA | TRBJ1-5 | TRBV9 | CASSVGNNQPQHF | TGTGCCAGCAGCGTAGGTAACAATCAGCCCCAGCATTTT
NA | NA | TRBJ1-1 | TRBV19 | CASSLPSRSEAFF | TGTGCCAGTAGTCTACCTTCCCGGTCAGAAGCTTTCTTT
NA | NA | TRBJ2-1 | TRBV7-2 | CASSLDSSSDEQFF | TGTGCCAGCAGCTTAGACTCTTCTAGCGATGAGCAGTTCTTC
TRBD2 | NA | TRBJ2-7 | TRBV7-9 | CASSLGGLAGGPISYEQYF | TGTGCCAGCAGCTTAGGGGGACTAGCGGGAGGGCCGATCTCCTACGAGCAGTACTTC
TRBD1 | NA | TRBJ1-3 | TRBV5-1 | CASRLDRGTGNTIYF | TGCGCCAGCAGGCTCGACAGGGGAACTGGAAACACCATATATTTT
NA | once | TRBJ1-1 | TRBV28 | CASRRQLNTEAFF | TGTGCCAGCAGACGGCAGTTGAACACTGAAGCTTTCTTT
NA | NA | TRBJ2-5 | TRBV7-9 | CASSPLAGTQETQYF | TGTGCCAGCAGCCCGCTGGCGGGGACCCAAGAGACCCAGTACTTC
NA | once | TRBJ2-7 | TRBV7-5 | CVRSFALLGQFPPSSYEQYF | TGTGTCAGAAGCTTCGCTCTCCTAGGACAGTTCCCGCCAAGCTCCTACGAGCAGTACTTC
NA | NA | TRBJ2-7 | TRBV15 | CATSRGGPSYEQYF | TGTGCCACCAGCAGAGGGGGCCCTTCCTACGAGCAGTACTTC
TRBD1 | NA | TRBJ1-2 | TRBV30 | CAWGKDRVAYGYTF | TGTGCCTGGGGCAAGGACAGGGTCGCCTATGGCTACACCTTC
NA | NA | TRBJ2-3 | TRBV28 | CASSPSVTDTQYF | TGTGCCAGCAGTCCTAGCGTCACAGATACGCAGTATTTT
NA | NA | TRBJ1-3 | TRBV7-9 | CASSLGNTIYF | TGTGCCAGCAGCTTAGGAAACACCATATATTTT
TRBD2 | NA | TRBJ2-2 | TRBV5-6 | CASSLASIGRYTGELFF | TGTGCCAGCAGCTTGGCCTCCATCGGGAGGTACACCGGGGAGCTGTTTTTT
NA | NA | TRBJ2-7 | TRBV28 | CASSQTGGEQYF | TGTGCCAGCAGCCAAACAGGCGGAGAGCAGTACTTC